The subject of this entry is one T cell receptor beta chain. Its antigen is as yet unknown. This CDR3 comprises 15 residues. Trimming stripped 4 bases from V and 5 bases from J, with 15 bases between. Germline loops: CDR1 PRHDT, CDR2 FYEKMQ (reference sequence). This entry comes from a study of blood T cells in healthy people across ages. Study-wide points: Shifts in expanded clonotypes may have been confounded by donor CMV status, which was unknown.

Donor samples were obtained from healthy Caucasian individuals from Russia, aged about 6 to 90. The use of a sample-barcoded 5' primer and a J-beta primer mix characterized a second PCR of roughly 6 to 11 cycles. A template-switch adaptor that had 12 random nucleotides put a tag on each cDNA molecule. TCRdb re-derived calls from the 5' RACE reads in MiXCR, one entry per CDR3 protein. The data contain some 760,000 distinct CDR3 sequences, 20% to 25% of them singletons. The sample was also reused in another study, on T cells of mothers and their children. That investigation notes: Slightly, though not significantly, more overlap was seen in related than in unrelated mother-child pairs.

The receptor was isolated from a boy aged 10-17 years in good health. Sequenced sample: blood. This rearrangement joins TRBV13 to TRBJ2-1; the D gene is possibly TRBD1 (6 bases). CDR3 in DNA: TGTGCCAGCAGCTCGATACAGGGTATCAACAATGAGCAGTTCTTC. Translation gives CASSSIQGINNEQFF.